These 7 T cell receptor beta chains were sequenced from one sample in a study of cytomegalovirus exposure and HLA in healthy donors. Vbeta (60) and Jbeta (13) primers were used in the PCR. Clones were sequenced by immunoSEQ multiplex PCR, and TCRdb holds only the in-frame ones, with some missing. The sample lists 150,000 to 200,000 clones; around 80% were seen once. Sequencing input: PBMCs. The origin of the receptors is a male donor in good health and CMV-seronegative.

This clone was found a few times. The CDR3 reads CASSLFPRRGEQFF. The CDR3 DNA sequence: TGTGCCAGCAGCTTATTTCCCAGGAGGGGTGAGCAGTTCTTC. This chain uses TRBV7-3 with TRBJ2-1, with TRBD2 as a possible D gene (6 bases). The germline V and J ends were trimmed by 2 bases and 9 bases, with 14 bases remaining between them. Germline V lookup: CDR1 SGHTA, CDR2 FQGTGA. This CDR3 region has 14 residues.

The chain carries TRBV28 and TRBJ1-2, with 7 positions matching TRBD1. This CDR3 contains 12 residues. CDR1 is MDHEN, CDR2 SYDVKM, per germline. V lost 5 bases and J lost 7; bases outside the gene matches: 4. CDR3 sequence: CASSETGSGYTF. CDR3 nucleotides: TGTGCCAGCAGTGAGACAGGGTCTGGCTACACCTTC.

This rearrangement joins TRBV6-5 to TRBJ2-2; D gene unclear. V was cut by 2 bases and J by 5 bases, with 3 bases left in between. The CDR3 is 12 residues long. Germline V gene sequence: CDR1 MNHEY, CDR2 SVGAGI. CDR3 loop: CASSYTTGELFF. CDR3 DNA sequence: TGTGCCAGCAGTTACACTACCGGGGAGCTGTTTTTT.

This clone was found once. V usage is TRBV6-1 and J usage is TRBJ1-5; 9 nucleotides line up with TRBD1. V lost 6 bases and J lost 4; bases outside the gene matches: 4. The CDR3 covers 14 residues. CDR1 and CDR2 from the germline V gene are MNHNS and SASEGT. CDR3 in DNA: TGTGCCAGCAGAGGACAGGGGCCAAATCAGCCCCAGCATTTT. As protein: CASRGQGPNQPQHF.

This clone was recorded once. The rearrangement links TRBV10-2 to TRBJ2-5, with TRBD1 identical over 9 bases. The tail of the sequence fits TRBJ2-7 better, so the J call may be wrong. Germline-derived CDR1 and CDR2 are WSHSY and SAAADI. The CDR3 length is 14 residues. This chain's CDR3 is CASRHGTGSYEQYF. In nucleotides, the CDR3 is TGCGCCAGCAGGCACGGGACAGGGTCCTACGAGCAGTACTTC.

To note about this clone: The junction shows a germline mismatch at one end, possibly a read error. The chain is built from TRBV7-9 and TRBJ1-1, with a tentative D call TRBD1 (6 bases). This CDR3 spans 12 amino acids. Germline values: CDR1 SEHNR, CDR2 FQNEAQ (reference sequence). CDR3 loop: CSSRADSTEAFF. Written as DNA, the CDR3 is TGTTCCAGCAGAGCGGACAGCACTGAAGCTTTCTTT.

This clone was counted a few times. The CDR3 DNA follows: TGCGCCAGCAGCCAAGTCCTAGGCAAGTTTCTAGCCCAGCATTTT. Translated, it gives CASSQVLGKFLAQHF. V usage is TRBV4-1 and J usage is TRBJ1-5; D is ambiguous. There are 15 residues in the CDR3. CDR1 is MGHRA, CDR2 YSYEKL, per germline. Trimming cost V 1 base and J 11 bases, with 18 bases left between them.